This T cell receptor beta chain was profiled in a study of blood T cells in healthy people across ages. The second PCR ran roughly 6 to 11 cycles with a sample-barcoded 5' primer and J-beta primers. TCRdb re-analysed the 5' RACE reads in MiXCR, keeping a single row per CDR3 protein. Here the sample spans 750,000 to 950,000 distinct CDR3 sequences, about 28% being singletons. This same sample was also part of a study on T cells of mothers and their children.

Sequencing was carried out using blood. This receptor was identified in a woman in her thirties or forties in good health.

The CDR3 protein is CASSYSISGHSEQYF. In DNA form, the CDR3 reads TGTGCCAGCAGTTACTCGATCTCGGGACACTCCGAGCAGTACTTC. V gene TRBV6-5 combines with J gene TRBJ2-5; D is possibly TRBD1 (6 bases). With the DNA end fitting TRBJ2-7 better, the J assignment may be wrong. The CDR3 spans 15 residues. CDR1 MNHEY and CDR2 SVGAGI come from the germline V gene.